This record looks at one T cell receptor (beta chain) sequence and its context. The same CDR3 is also encoded by other DNA sequences in this sample. Germline V gene sequence: CDR1 SGHRS, CDR2 YFSETQ. The CDR3 is 14 amino acids. The junction had 4 bases not matched to a gene; V was cut back by 4 bases and J by 3 bases. Produced via immunoSEQ multiplex PCR; TCRdb's table is partial and in-frame only. This sample has fewer than 90,000 clones, with nearly 95% found just once. The data belong to a study of T cell changes during pregnancy in multiple sclerosis. The chain carries TRBV5-1 and TRBJ2-7, with 10 bases matching TRBD1. The clonotype was recovered from a female donor in good health, enrolled as a control in a pregnancy study. The input for sequencing was peripheral blood, taken after pregnancy. This chain's CDR3 is CASSLDRGSYEQYF. Written as DNA, the CDR3 is TGCGCCAGCAGCCTGGACAGGGGGAGCTACGAGCAGTACTTC.